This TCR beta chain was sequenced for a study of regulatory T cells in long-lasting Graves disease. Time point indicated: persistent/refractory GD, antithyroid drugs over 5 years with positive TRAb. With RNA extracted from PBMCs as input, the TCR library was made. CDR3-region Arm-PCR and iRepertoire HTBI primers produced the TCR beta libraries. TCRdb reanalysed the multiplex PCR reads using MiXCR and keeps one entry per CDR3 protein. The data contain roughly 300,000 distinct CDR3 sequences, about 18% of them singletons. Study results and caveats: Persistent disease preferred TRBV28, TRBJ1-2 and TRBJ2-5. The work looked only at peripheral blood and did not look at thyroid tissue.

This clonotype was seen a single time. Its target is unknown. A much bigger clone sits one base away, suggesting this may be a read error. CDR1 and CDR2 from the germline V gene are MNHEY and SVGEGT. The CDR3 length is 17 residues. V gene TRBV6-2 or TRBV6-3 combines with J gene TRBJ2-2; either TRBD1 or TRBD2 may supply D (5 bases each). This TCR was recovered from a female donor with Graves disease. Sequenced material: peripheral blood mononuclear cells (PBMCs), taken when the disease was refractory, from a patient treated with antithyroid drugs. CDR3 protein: CTSSYRQYGGGTGELFF. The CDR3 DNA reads TGTACCAGCAGTTACCGCCAGTATGGTGGGGGCACCGGGGAGCTGTTTTTT.